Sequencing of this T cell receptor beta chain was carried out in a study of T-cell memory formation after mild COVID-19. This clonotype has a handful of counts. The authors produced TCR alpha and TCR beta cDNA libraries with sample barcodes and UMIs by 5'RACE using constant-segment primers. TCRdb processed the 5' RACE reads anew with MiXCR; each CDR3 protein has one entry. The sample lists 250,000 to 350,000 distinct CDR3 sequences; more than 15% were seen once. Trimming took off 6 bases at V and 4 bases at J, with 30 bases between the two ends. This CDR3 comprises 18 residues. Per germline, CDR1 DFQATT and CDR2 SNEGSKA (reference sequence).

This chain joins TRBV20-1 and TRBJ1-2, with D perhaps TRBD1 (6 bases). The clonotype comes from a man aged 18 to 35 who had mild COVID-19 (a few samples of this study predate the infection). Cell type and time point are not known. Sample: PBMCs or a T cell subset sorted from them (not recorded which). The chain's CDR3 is CSAPWRGAGPTKGYGYTF. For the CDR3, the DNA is TGCAGTGCCCCCTGGAGGGGGGCAGGGCCCACGAAAGGCTATGGCTACACCTTC.